This T cell receptor beta chain is drawn from a study of T cell responses to AZD1222 COVID-19 vaccine. Germline V gene sequence: CDR1 LNHDA, CDR2 SQIVND (reference sequence). The ends lost 7 bases at V and 5 bases at J; junction bases unmatched: 13. This CDR3 spans 15 amino acids. This clone was recorded only once. The antigen is unknown. The study's findings and limits: Nearly half of spike-specific TCRs reportedly target variant regions that are unmutated in the B.1.351 and B.1.1.7 variants. Donors were chiefly white British, with a greater number of females, and clonal diversity was perhaps underestimated. Repertoire sampling was restricted to post-peak T cell response timepoints.

Pooling of second doses given at about 4 or about 12 weeks was done. Method: immunoSEQ multiplex PCR; TCRdb's copy keeps in-frame clones and lacks some. The table has some 63,000 clones, roughly 87% seen once. Specimen: peripheral blood, collected 28 days after the second AZD1222 dose. The receptor was derived from an adult who received the AZD1222 COVID-19 vaccine. The rearrangement joins TRBV19 to TRBJ2-7, with TRBD1 matching 8 bases. CDR3 DNA sequence: TGTGCCAGTAACACCCTCGGACAGGGAATCCACGAGCAGTACTTC. It encodes CASNTLGQGIHEQYF.